The following is a T cell receptor (beta chain) sequence with its context. This entry belongs to a study of shared clonotypes between healthy human individuals. The CDR3 loop spans 15 amino acids. Trimming took 3 bases from V and 0 from J, leaving 9 bases between them. Germline assignment: CDR1 SGDLS and CDR2 YYNGEE. The data were produced by immunoSEQ multiplex PCR, yet TCRdb's version contains in-frame clones alone and is incomplete. Among hundreds of thousands of clones listed, roughly 70% were seen once. The chain joins TRBV9 to TRBJ2-2; possible D gene TRBD1, 5 bases. The receptor was derived from a man aged 30 to 45 in good health. Sequenced sample: memory CD4+ T cells sorted from blood. Subset noted: CD45RA-negative fraction. CDR3 protein: CASSAGASNTGELFF. CDR3 coding DNA: TGTGCCAGCAGCGCTGGGGCCTCGAACACCGGGGAGCTGTTTTTT.